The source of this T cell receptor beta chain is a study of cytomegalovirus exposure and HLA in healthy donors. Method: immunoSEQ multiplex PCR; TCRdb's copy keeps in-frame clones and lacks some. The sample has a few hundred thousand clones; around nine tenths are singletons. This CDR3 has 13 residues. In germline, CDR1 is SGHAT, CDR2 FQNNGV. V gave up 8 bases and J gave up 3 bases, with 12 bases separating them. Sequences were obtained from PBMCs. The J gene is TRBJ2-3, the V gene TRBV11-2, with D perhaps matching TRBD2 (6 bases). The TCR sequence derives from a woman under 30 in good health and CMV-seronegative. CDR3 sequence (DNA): TGTGCCAGCGGAGGGCGGAATACAGATACGCAGTATTTT. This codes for CASGGRNTDTQYF.